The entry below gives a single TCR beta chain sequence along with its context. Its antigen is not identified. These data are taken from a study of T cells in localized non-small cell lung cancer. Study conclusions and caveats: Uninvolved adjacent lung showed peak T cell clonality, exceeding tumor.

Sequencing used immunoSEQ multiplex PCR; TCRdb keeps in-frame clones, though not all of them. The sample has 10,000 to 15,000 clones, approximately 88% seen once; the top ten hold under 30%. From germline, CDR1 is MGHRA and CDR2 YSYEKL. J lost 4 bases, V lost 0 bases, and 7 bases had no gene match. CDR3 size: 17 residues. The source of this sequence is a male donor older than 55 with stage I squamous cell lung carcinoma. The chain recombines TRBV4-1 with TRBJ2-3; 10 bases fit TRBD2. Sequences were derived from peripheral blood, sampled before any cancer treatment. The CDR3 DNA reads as TGCGCCAGCAGCCAAGACAGGGCTAGCGGGAGCCCAGATACGCAGTATTTT. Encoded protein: CASSQDRASGSPDTQYF.